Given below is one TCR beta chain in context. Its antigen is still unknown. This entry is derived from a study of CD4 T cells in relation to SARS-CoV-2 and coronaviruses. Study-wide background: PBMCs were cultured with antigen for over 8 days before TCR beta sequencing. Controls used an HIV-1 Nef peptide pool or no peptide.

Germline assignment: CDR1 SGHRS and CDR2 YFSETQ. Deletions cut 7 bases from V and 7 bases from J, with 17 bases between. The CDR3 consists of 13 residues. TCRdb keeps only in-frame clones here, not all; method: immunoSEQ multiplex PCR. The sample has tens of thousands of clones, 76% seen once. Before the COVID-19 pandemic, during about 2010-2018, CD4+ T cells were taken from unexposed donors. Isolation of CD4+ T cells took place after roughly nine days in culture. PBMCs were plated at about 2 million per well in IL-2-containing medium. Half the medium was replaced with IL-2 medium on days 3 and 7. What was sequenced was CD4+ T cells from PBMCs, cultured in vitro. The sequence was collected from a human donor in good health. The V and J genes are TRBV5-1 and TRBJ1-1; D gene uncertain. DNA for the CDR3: TGCGCCAGCGCAGACCCAAACGGGATTGAAGCTTTCTTT. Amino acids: CASADPNGIEAFF.